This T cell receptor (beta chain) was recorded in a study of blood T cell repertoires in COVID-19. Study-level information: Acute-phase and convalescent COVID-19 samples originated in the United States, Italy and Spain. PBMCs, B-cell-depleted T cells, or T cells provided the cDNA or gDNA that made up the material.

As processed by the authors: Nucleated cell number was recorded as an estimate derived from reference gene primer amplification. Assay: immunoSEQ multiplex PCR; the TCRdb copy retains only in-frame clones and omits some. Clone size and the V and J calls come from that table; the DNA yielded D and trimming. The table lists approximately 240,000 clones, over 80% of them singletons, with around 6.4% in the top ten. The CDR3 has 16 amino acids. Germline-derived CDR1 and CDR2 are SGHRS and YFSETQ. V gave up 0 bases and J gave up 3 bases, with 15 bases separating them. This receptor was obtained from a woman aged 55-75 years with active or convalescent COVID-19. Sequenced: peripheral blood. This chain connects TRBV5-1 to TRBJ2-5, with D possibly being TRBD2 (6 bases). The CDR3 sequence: CASSLGVLGLEETQYF. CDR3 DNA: TGCGCCAGCAGCTTGGGGGTGTTGGGACTTGAAGAGACCCAGTACTTC.